This TCR beta chain was observed in a study of breast tumors, draining lymph nodes, adjacent tissues. General observations from the study: Tumor and nontumor repertoires were significantly more similar in luminal-like than in basal-like breast cancer. The lymph node origin of tumor T cells was framed as consistent with a hypothesis, not demonstrated. Tumor TCR diversity was below lymph nodes but above nontumor tissue.

As regards this clonotype: Its antigen remains unidentified. This may stem from a read error, because a much larger clone lies one nucleotide away.

The CDR3 totals 14 residues. V was shortened by 5 bases and J by 5 bases, with 13 bases between the two germline ends. CDR1 MNHEY and CDR2 SVGEGT come from the germline V gene. TCRdb reprocessed the multiplex PCR reads via MiXCR and lists one record per CDR3 protein. The sample consists of under 20,000 distinct CDR3 sequences, about 40% of them appearing once. What was sequenced was breast tumor tissue. V usage is TRBV6-2 or TRBV6-3 and J usage is TRBJ1-5; D not resolved. This sequence originates from a female donor with breast cancer. Some clones in this sample may be carry-over from other donors' samples. The CDR3 DNA is TGTGCCAGCAGTCCAGCCGGGAGGGATCAGCCCCAGCATTTT. Its translation: CASSPAGRDQPQHF.